The 8 T cell receptor beta chains below come from one sample, sequenced in a study of blood T cell repertoires in COVID-19. Sequencing was performed with immunoSEQ multiplex PCR; in TCRdb, only in-frame clones are kept and a portion is missing. Of fewer than 150,000 clones in the sample, about 87% were seen once. The sequenced material came from peripheral blood. Every receptor here comes from a woman aged 60-75 years with acute or convalescent COVID-19.

A single count supports this clone. J is TRBJ1-3 and V is TRBV11-1; D not resolved. V lost 2 bases to trimming and J lost 5 bases, with 7 bases between them. Germline CDR1 and CDR2: SGHAT and FQDESV (reference sequence). The CDR3 totals 13 residues. In DNA form, the CDR3 reads TGTGCCAGCAGCTTAAGCAGGAGAAACACCATATATTTT. It translates to CASSLSRRNTIYF. Based on the CDR3 plus reference TRBV11-1 and TRBJ1-3, the full variable domain is EAEVAQSPRYKITEKSQAVAFWCDPISGHATLYWYRQILGQGPELLVQFQDESVVDDSQLPKDRFSAERLKGVDSTLKIQPAELGDSAMYLCASSLSRRNTIYFGEGSWLTVV.

CDR3 loop: CASSTLAGEETQYF. The CDR3 DNA reads as TGTGCCAGCAGTACACTAGCGGGAGAGGAGACCCAGTACTTC. The chain combines TRBV27 with TRBJ2-5, with 11 positions matching TRBD2. Per germline, CDR1 MNHEY and CDR2 SMNVEV (reference sequence). The CDR3 totals 14 residues. The V gene end was trimmed by 5 bases and the J gene end by 5 bases; junction bases not matched to a gene: 4.

Here the CDR3 reads CAISGDRRYGYTF. The CDR3 bases are TGTGCCATCAGCGGGGACAGGAGATATGGCTACACCTTC. This sequence joins TRBV10-3 and TRBJ1-2; TRBD1 matches 8 bases. Trimming took 6 bases from V and 5 from J; bases not matched to a gene: 5. CDR1 is ENHRY and CDR2 is SYGVKD in the germline V gene. This CDR3 has 13 amino acids.

The table lists this clone with a few counts. The V gene is TRBV6-2 or TRBV6-3, the J gene TRBJ1-1; D gene uncertain. Germline-derived CDR1 and CDR2 are MNHEY and SVGEGT. The CDR3 totals 13 residues. With 2 bases removed from V and 3 bases from J, the gap between germline ends came to 7 bases. The CDR3 reads CASSYPRYTEAFF. The CDR3 nucleotides are TGTGCCAGCAGTTACCCCAGGTACACTGAAGCTTTCTTT.

The chain links TRBV5-6 to TRBJ1-3; 9 bases align to TRBD1. Looked up from germline, CDR1 is SGHDT and CDR2 is YYEEEE. The CDR3 spans 15 residues. Trimming cost V 4 bases and J 5 bases; bases outside gene matches: 7. CDR3 nucleotide sequence: TGTGCCAGCAGCGTTATGGGACAGGGCCGAAACACCATATATTTT. The encoded protein is CASSVMGQGRNTIYF.

This clone showed up just once. V usage is TRBV27 and J usage is TRBJ1-3, with 7 bases fitting TRBD1. The germline CDR1 and CDR2 sequences are MNHEY and SMNVEV (reference sequence). The CDR3 is 15 residues long. Trimming took 5 bases from V and 2 from J; bases not matched to a gene: 6. The CDR3, as DNA: TGTGCCAGCAGTCCGGCAGGGGGAACTGGAAACACCATATATTTT. It yields the protein CASSPAGGTGNTIYF.

Concerning this clone: Other nucleotide sequences in the sample specify the same CDR3. V and J are TRBV19 and TRBJ1-5, with D possibly TRBD1 on 6 matching bases. CDR3 length: 15 amino acids. V was pared by 3 bases and J by 0 bases, with 9 bases between. Per the germline V gene, CDR1 is LNHDA and CDR2 is SQIVND (reference sequence). The CDR3 sequence is CASSIRGFSNQPQHF. The CDR3 DNA reads TGTGCCAGTAGTATCAGGGGCTTTAGCAATCAGCCCCAGCATTTT.

This clone was observed once. The chain carries TRBV5-1 and TRBJ2-3, with D perhaps matching TRBD2 (6 bases). CDR3 size: 18 residues. Germline V gene sequence: CDR1 SGHRS, CDR2 YFSETQ. Trimming left V 0 bases short and J 1 base short, with 18 bases between. The CDR3 spells CASSLGNVGGIRTDTQYF. CDR3 DNA: TGCGCCAGCAGCTTGGGAAACGTTGGCGGGATCCGCACAGATACGCAGTATTTT.